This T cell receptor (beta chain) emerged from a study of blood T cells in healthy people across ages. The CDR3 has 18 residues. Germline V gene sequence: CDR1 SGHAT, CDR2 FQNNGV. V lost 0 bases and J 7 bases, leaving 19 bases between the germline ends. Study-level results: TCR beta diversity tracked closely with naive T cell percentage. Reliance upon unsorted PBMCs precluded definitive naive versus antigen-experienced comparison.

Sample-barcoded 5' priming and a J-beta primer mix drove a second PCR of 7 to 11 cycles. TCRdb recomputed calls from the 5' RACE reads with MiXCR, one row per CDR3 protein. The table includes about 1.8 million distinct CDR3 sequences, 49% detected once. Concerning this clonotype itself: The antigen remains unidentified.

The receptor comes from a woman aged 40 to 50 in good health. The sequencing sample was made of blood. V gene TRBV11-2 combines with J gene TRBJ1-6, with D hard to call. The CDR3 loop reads CASSLEVPRGLLNSPLHF. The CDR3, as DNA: TGTGCCAGCAGCTTAGAGGTGCCCAGAGGTTTACTCAATTCACCCCTCCACTTT.